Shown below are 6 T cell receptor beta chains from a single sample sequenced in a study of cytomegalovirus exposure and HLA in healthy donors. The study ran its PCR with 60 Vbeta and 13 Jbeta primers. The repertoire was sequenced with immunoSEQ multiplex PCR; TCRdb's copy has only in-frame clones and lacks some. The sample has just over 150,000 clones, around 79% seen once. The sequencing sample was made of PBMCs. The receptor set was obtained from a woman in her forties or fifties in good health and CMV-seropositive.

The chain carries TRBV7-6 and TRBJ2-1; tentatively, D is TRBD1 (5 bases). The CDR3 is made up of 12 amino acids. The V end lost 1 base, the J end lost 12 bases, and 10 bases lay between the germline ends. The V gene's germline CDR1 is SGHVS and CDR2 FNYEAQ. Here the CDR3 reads CASSLEGVGQFF. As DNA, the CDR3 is TGTGCCAGCAGCTTAGAAGGGGTAGGGCAGTTCTTC. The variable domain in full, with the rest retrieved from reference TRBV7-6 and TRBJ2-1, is GAGVSQSPRYKVTKRGQDVALRCDPISGHVSLYWYRQALGQGPEFLTYFNYEAQQDKSGLPNDRFSAERPEGSISTLTIQRTEQRDSAMYRCASSLEGVGQFFGPGTRLTVL.

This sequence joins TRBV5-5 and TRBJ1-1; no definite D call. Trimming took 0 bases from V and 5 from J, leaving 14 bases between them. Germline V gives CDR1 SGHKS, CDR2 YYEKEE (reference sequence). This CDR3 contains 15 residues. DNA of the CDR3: TGTGCCAGCAGCTTGGCCCTATCACTGGTGACTGAAGCTTTCTTT. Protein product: CASSLALSLVTEAFF.

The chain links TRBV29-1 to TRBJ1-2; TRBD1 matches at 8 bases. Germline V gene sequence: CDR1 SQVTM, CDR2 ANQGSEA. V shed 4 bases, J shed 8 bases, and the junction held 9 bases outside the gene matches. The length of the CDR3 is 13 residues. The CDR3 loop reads CSVGTGSEKGYTF. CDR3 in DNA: TGCAGCGTTGGGACAGGGAGTGAAAAGGGCTACACCTTC.

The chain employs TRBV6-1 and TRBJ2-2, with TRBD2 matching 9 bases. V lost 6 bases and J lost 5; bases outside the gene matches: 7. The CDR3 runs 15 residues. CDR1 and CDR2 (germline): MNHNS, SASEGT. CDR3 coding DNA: TGTGCCAGCAGAGGGACTAGCCATCAGACCGGGGAGCTGTTTTTT. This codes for CASRGTSHQTGELFF.

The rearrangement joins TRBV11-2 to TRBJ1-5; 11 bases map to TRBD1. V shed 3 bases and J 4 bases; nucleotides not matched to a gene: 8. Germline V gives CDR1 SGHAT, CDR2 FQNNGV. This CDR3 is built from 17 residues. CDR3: CASSFLLDRGQNQPQHF. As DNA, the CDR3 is TGTGCCAGCAGCTTCCTATTGGACAGGGGGCAGAATCAGCCCCAGCATTTT. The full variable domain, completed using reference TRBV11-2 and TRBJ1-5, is EAGVAQSPRYKIIEKRQSVAFWCNPISGHATLYWYQQILGQGPKLLIQFQNNGVVDDSQLPKDRFSAERLKGVDSTLKIQPAKLEDSAVYLCASSFLLDRGQNQPQHFGDGTRLSIL.

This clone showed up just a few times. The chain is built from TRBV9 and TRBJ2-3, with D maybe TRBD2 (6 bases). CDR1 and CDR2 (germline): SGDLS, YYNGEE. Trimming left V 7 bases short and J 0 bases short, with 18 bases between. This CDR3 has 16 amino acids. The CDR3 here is CASSPLHSGSTDTQYF. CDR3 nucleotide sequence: TGTGCCAGCTCCCCCTTGCATAGCGGTAGCACAGATACGCAGTATTTT.